The sequence of this T cell receptor (beta chain) was determined in a study of OX40 agonist ivuxolimab in advanced cancers. As for this clone: Its antigen is unidentified.

Here immunoSEQ multiplex PCR was the method, and the copy in TCRdb shows in-frame clones only, minus some. There are about 53,000 clones in the sample; 75% to 90% occur only once, and roughly a tenth lies in the top ten. The study, taken as a whole, reports: The expanded peripheral T cells' antigen specificity was not determined.

The CDR3 is 14 residues long. CDR1 SGDLS and CDR2 YYNGEE come from the germline V gene. The V segment lost 2 bases and the J segment 1 base; nucleotides outside the gene matches: 2. The sequence was obtained from an adult with an advanced solid tumor such as melanoma, head and neck, liver or kidney cancer. Sample: CD4+ or CD8+ T cells sorted from blood, taken in a trial of the OX40 agonist ivuxolimab. This rearrangement joins TRBV9 to TRBJ1-1; 7 bases agree with TRBD1. The CDR3 nucleotides read TGTGCCAGCAGCGTTGGGACAGCGAACACTGAAGCTTTCTTT. Translating gives CASSVGTANTEAFF.